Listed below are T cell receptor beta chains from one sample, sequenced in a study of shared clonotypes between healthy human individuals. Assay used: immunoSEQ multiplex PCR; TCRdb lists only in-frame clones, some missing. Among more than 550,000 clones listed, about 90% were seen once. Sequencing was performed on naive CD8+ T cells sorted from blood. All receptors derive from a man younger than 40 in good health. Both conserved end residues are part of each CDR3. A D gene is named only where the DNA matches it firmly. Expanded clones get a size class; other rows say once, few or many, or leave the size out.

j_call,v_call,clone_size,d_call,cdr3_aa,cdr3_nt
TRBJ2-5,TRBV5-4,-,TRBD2,CASSGLADPQETQYF,TGTGCCAGCAGCGGACTAGCGGACCCCCAAGAGACCCAGTACTTC
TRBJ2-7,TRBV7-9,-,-,CASSSPTTEGLHEQYF,TGTGCCAGCAGCTCCCCTACGACGGAGGGCCTTCACGAGCAGTACTTC
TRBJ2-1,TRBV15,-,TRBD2,CATSRSSGTSGSFAYNEQFF,TGTGCCACCAGCAGATCCTCCGGGACTAGCGGGAGTTTCGCCTACAATGAGCAGTTCTTC
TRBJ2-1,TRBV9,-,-,CASSVGLDTSYNEQFF,TGTGCCAGCAGCGTAGGTCTAGACACCTCCTACAATGAGCAGTTCTTC
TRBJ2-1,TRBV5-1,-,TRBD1,CASSFRDRGPYNEQFF,TGCGCCAGCAGCTTCAGGGACAGGGGACCCTACAATGAGCAGTTCTTC
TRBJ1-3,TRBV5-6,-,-,CASSFYNGNTIYF,TGTGCCAGCAGCTTTTATAATGGAAACACCATATATTTT
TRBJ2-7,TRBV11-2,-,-,CASSLGTDSYEQYF,TGTGCCAGCAGCTTAGGAACCGACTCCTACGAGCAGTACTTC
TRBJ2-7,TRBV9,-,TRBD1,CASSGTGGYEQYF,TGTGCCAGCAGCGGGACAGGGGGCTACGAGCAGTACTTC
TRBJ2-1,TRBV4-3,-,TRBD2,CASGSSSGIYNEQFF,TGCGCCAGCGGGTCGTCTAGCGGAATTTACAATGAGCAGTTCTTC
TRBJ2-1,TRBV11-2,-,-,CASSLTGRSYNEQFF,TGTGCCAGCAGCTTAACAGGGAGATCCTACAATGAGCAGTTCTTC
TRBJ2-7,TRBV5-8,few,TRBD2,CASSLALAGVGDYEQYF,TGTGCCAGCAGCTTGGCGCTAGCGGGAGTGGGGGACTACGAGCAGTACTTC
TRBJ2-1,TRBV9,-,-,CASSPSSRVYYNEQFF,TGTGCCAGCAGCCCTAGTTCGCGAGTATACTACAATGAGCAGTTCTTC
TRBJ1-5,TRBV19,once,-,CASSILEYSNQPQHF,TGTGCCAGTAGTATTTTGGAATATAGCAATCAGCCCCAGCATTTT
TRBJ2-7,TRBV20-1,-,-,CSGTESYEQYF,TGCAGTGGGACAGAGTCCTATGAGCAGTACTTC
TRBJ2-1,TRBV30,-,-,CAWSPRVNEQFF,TGTGCCTGGAGTCCGAGGGTCAATGAGCAGTTCTTC
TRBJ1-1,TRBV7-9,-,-,CASSTEDGNPNTEAFF,TGTGCCAGCAGCACAGAAGACGGTAACCCGAACACTGAAGCTTTCTTT
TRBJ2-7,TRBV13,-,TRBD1,CASSPEGRGNYEQYF,TGTGCCAGCAGCCCCGAGGGCAGGGGGAACTACGAGCAGTACTTC
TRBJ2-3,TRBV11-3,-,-,CASSLAVGDTQYF,TGTGCCAGCAGCTTGGCCGTTGGGGATACGCAGTATTTT
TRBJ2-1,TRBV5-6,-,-,CASSPPWGKEVGYNEQFF,TGTGCCAGCAGCCCGCCGTGGGGGAAAGAAGTGGGATACAATGAGCAGTTCTTC
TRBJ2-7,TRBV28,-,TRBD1,CASSFVRTGGYEQYF,TGTGCCAGCAGTTTTGTGAGGACAGGGGGGTACGAGCAGTACTTC
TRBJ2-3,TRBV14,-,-,CASSRLPGHDTDTQYF,TGTGCCAGCAGCCGCCTCCCGGGACATGACACAGATACGCAGTATTTT
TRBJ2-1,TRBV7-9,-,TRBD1,CASSRLGQGIYNEQFF,TGTGCCAGCAGCCGCTTGGGACAGGGGATTTACAATGAGCAGTTCTTC
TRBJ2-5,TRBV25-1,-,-,CASSEIETQYF,TGTGCCAGCAGTGAAATAGAGACCCAGTACTTC
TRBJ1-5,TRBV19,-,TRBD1,CASSIGGGQGAGSNQPQHF,TGTGCCAGTAGTATAGGTGGAGGACAGGGGGCTGGAAGCAATCAGCCCCAGCATTTT
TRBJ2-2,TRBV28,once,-,CASSLGGSPGELFF,TGTGCCAGCAGTTTGGGCGGATCCCCCGGGGAGCTGTTTTTT
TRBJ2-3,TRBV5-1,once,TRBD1,CASSSPRRTGGSTDTQYF,TGCGCCAGCAGCTCTCCACGACGGACAGGGGGGAGCACAGATACGCAGTATTTT
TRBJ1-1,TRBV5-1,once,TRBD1,CASSPPGTGMNTEAFF,TGCGCCAGCAGCCCACCAGGGACAGGGATGAACACTGAAGCTTTCTTT
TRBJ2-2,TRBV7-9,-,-,CASSLSGNTGELFF,TGTGCCAGCAGCCTTAGCGGTAACACCGGGGAGCTGTTTTTT
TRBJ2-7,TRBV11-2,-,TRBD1,CASSLVKGQGGTYEQYF,TGTGCCAGCAGCTTAGTGAAGGGACAGGGCGGGACCTACGAGCAGTACTTC
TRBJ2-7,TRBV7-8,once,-,CARLSGTQYSYEQYF,TGTGCCAGACTCTCCGGGACTCAGTATTCCTACGAGCAGTACTTC
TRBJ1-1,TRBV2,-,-,CATIHRATEAFF,TGTGCCACCATACACAGGGCAACTGAAGCTTTCTTT
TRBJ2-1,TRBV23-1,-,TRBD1,CASSHSGTGDGNEQFF,TGCGCCAGCAGTCACTCCGGGACAGGGGACGGAAATGAGCAGTTCTTC
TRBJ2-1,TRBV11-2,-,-,CASSTYDSSSYNEQFF,TGTGCCAGCAGCACATACGACAGTAGCTCCTACAATGAGCAGTTCTTC
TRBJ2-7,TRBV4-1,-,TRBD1,CASSQDPDRAYEQYF,TGCGCCAGCAGCCAAGATCCGGACAGGGCCTACGAGCAGTACTTC
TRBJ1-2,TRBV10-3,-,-,CAISELAGQRVGYGYTF,TGTGCCATCAGTGAGTTGGCGGGCCAGCGTGTCGGATATGGCTACACCTTC
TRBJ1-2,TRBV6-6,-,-,CASIGARLDGYTF,TGTGCCAGCATTGGGGCCAGACTCGATGGCTACACCTTC
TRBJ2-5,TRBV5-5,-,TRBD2,CASRPGLAGGIQETQYF,TGTGCCAGCAGACCGGGACTAGCGGGGGGTATCCAAGAGACCCAGTACTTC
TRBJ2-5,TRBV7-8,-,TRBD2,CASGNSGRLQETQYF,TGTGCCAGCGGAAATAGCGGGAGGCTTCAAGAGACCCAGTACTTC